This entry describes one TCR beta chain. Antigen specificity is unknown. Per the germline V gene, CDR1 is SGHTA and CDR2 is FQGTGA. Trimming took off 6 bases at V and 0 bases at J, with 4 bases between the two ends. The CDR3 is 12 residues long. This record belongs to a study of CD4 T cells in relation to SARS-CoV-2 and coronaviruses. The assay was immunoSEQ multiplex PCR, and TCRdb's table has in-frame clones only and misses some. The data hold some 65,000 clones, with more than 75% observed a single time. Broader study findings: Pre-pandemic and post-infection samples never came from the same donor. Culture-expanded clones reflect memory recall rather than primary priming during culture. Crossreactive clones expanded significantly less to SARS-CoV-2 than monoreactive clones.

Unexposed donor CD4+ T cells date from about 2011-2018, before the COVID-19 pandemic. The sequence was obtained from a human donor in good health. The specimen sequenced was memory CD4+ T cells from PBMCs. This chain joins TRBV7-3 and TRBJ2-3; D gene unclear. The CDR3 loop reads CASRGSTDTQYF. CDR3 nucleotides: TGTGCCAGCAGAGGCAGCACAGATACGCAGTATTTT.